This T cell receptor (beta chain) appears in the sequencing data of a study of blood T cells in healthy people across ages. The CDR3 is 15 amino acids. J lost 2 bases, V lost 5 bases, and 7 bases had no gene match. Germline assignment: CDR1 MNHNY and CDR2 SVGAGI (reference sequence). This clonotype was seen only a few times. Sample-barcoded 5' priming and a J-beta primer mix drove a second PCR of roughly 6 to 12 cycles. One entry per CDR3 protein, called by TCRdb with MiXCR from the 5' RACE reads. The sample yields about 1.4 million distinct CDR3 sequences, around 59% seen once. This chain uses TRBV6-6 with TRBJ2-7, with 9 bases aligning to TRBD1. This receptor was taken from a man aged 18 to 29 in good health. The sample taken for sequencing was blood. The CDR3 region has the DNA TGTGCCAGCAGTCCCCGGACAGGGGAAGCCTACGAGCAGTACTTC. Translated: CASSPRTGEAYEQYF.